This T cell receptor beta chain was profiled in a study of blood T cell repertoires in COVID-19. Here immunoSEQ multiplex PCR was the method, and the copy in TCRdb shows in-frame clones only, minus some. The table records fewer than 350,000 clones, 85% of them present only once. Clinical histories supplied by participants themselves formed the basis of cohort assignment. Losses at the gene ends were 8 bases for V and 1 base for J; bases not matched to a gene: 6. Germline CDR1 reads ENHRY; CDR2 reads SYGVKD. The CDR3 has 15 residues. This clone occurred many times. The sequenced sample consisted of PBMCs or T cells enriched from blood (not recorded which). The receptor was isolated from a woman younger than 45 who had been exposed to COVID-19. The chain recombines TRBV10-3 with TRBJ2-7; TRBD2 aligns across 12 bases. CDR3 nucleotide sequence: TGTGCCATCGGGACTAGCGGGCATACTTCCTACGAGCAGTACTTC. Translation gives CAIGTSGHTSYEQYF.